Following are 21 T cell receptor beta chains from one sample sequenced in a study of T cells in Graves' hyperthyroidism and ophthalmopathy. TCR beta CDR3 regions were amplified from RNA. TCR CDR3 underwent first-round RT-PCR with the HTBI primer set. TCRdb analysed the multiplex PCR reads with MiXCR anew, one entry per CDR3 protein. In the table there are approximately 570,000 distinct CDR3 sequences, nearly 20% of which are singletons. Sequenced input: blood. These TCRs come from a man aged 35-49 years with Graves' ophthalmopathy.

There are a few counts of this clonotype. The rearrangement joins TRBV27 to TRBJ1-6, with 7 positions matching TRBD1. CDR3 size: 15 residues. CDR1 and CDR2 (germline): MNHEY, SMNVEV (reference sequence). V lost 4 bases to trimming and J lost 8 bases; unmatched junction nucleotides: 8. CDR3 amino acids: CASSSELTGYSPLHF. The CDR3 DNA follows: TGTGCCAGCAGTTCAGAGTTGACAGGGTATTCACCCCTCCACTTT.

The chain links TRBV20-1 to TRBJ2-5; 10 bases fit TRBD1. Trimming at V came to 3 bases and at J to 5 bases, leaving 9 bases not matched to a gene. The CDR3 contains 15 residues. Looked up from germline, CDR1 is DFQATT and CDR2 is SNEGSKA (reference sequence). CDR3 in DNA: TGCAGTGCTAGGGTAGACAGGGGGCATGGGGAGACCCAGTACTTC. This sequence encodes CSARVDRGHGETQYF.

The chain is built from TRBV6-9 and TRBJ2-2, with D possibly matching TRBD2 (5 bases). Germline CDR1 MNHGY, CDR2 SVAAGI. This CDR3 has 13 amino acids. The V and J ends lost 3 bases and 7 bases respectively, with 9 bases between them. CDR3 loop: CASSYGVHGELFF. CDR3 nucleotides: TGTGCCAGCAGTTACGGGGTCCACGGGGAGCTGTTTTTT.

This clonotype occurred a few times. The chain recombines TRBV28 with TRBJ2-1, with 15 nucleotides matching TRBD2. The CDR3 has 17 residues. Germline V CDR1 and CDR2: MDHEN, SYDVKM. CDR3 residues: CAIFPGLAGGSVNEQFF. As DNA, the CDR3 is TGTGCTATTTTTCCGGGACTAGCGGGAGGAAGCGTAAATGAGCAGTTCTTC.

This clonotype has ten or more counts. The rearrangement uses TRBV20-1 and TRBJ2-7, with D unclear. V gave up 5 bases and J gave up 4 bases, with 12 bases separating them. The length of the CDR3 is 12 residues. Germline V gives CDR1 DFQATT, CDR2 SNEGSKA (reference sequence). CDR3: CSAPTERYEQYF. The CDR3 DNA is TGCAGTGCTCCGACCGAGAGGTACGAGCAGTACTTC.

This clonotype occurred a few times. The final CDR3 position lacks the conserved phenylalanine or tryptophan, pointing to a likely read error. The gene calls are TRBV7-2 and TRBJ2-7; D is undetermined. CDR3 length: 13 residues. V shed 0 bases and J shed 3 bases, with 6 bases lying between them. The germline gives CDR1 SGHTA, CDR2 FQGNSA. The CDR3: CASSLAGFYEQYL. The CDR3 nucleotides read TGTGCCAGCAGCTTAGCGGGGTTCTACGAGCAGTACCTC.

The chain joins TRBV19 to TRBJ1-1; weak D call: TRBD1 (6 bases). Trimming took off 5 bases at V and 11 bases at J, with 18 bases between the two ends. This CDR3 spans 13 amino acids. CDR1 LNHDA and CDR2 SQIVND come from the germline V gene (reference sequence). CDR3 residues: CASSPRSRRGAFF. The CDR3 DNA reads as TGTGCCAGTAGTCCGCGGTCCCGAAGGGGGGCTTTCTTT.

The rearrangement links TRBV12-3 or TRBV12-4 to TRBJ1-5, with D perhaps matching TRBD1 (5 bases). The CDR3 loop spans 13 amino acids. V lost 2 bases and J lost 6, with 8 bases in between. CDR3: CASSLSGFQPQHF. In DNA form, the CDR3 reads TGTGCCAGCAGTTTATCAGGGTTTCAGCCCCAGCATTTT.

This rearrangement joins TRBV5-6 to TRBJ2-2; no clear D gene. Germline assignment: CDR1 SGHDT and CDR2 YYEEEE. The length of the CDR3 is 15 residues. V was cut by 0 bases and J by 4 bases, with 10 bases left in between. This chain's CDR3 is CASSLERRGTGELFF. In DNA, the CDR3 is TGTGCCAGCAGCTTGGAAAGGCGAGGCACCGGGGAGCTGTTTTTT.

In this sample, this clonotype turned up a few times. CDR3: CAGGTSGMKVETQYF. The CDR3 nucleotides are TGTGCCGGGGGGACTAGCGGGATGAAGGTAGAGACCCAGTACTTC. This chain connects TRBV28 to TRBJ2-5; TRBD2 aligns across 13 bases. Germline assignment: CDR1 MDHEN and CDR2 SYDVKM. The CDR3 loop spans 15 amino acids. V lost 11 bases and J lost 4; bases outside the gene matches: 10.

The V call is TRBV5-1, the J call TRBJ1-2; no firm D call. CDR1 SGHRS and CDR2 YFSETQ come from the germline V gene. V lost 0 bases, J lost 2 bases, and 8 bases lay in between. The CDR3 totals 14 residues. The CDR3 coding sequence is TGCGCCAGCAGCTTGGCCGGGTCCAACTATGGCTACACCTTC. Translating it yields CASSLAGSNYGYTF.

This clonotype was recorded a few times. V is TRBV19 and J is TRBJ1-1; tentative D call: TRBD1 (6 bases). The germline CDR1 and CDR2 sequences are LNHDA and SQIVND (reference sequence). The CDR3 is 20 residues long. V shed 3 bases and J shed 0 bases, with 26 bases lying between them. The CDR3 DNA reads as TGTGCCAGTAGTATGCCAGTCGGTGGTACAGGGTCGTTCATGAACACTGAAGCTTTCTTT. It specifies CASSMPVGGTGSFMNTEAFF.

V gene TRBV5-8 combines with J gene TRBJ2-3; TRBD1 agrees at 8 bases. V lost 0 bases, J lost 0 bases, and 6 bases stayed unmatched. The CDR3 runs 17 residues. Germline loops: CDR1 SGHTS, CDR2 YDEGEE. CDR3 sequence (DNA): TGTGCCAGCAGCTTGGTAACAGGGGGATTAAGCACAGATACGCAGTATTTT. Amino acid sequence: CASSLVTGGLSTDTQYF.

V is TRBV20-1 and J is TRBJ2-5; 10 bases agree with TRBD1. The CDR3 is 13 amino acids. With 3 bases clipped from V and 5 bases from J, the junction kept 3 bases outside the gene matches. Germline-derived CDR1 and CDR2 are DFQATT and SNEGSKA (reference sequence). The CDR3 DNA is TGCAGTGCTAGTAGACAGGGGGCTGAGACCCAGTACTTC. It codes for CSASRQGAETQYF.

V is TRBV20-1 and J is TRBJ1-5, with a tentative D call TRBD1 (6 bases). The V end lost 6 bases, the J end lost 0 bases, and 12 bases lay between the germline ends. This CDR3 has 14 residues. Germline V gives CDR1 DFQATT, CDR2 SNEGSKA (reference sequence). CDR3 nucleotide sequence: TGCAGTGCAGCTACAGGGATTAGCAATCAGCCCCAGCATTTT. Protein product: CSAATGISNQPQHF.

This clonotype was seen a handful of times. CDR3 amino acids: CASSRKAENSYGYTF. The CDR3 coding sequence is TGTGCCAGTAGCCGGAAGGCAGAGAACTCCTATGGCTACACCTTC. The V call is TRBV19, the J call TRBJ1-2; D ambiguous. The CDR3 is 15 residues long. Per the germline V gene, CDR1 is LNHDA and CDR2 is SQIVND (reference sequence). V was cut by 6 bases and J by 4 bases, with 18 bases left in between.

This clonotype appeared many times. This sequence joins TRBV10-3 and TRBJ2-1; 7 bases are a match to TRBD2. Unmatched junction bases numbered 10, after V lost 6 bases and J lost 2 bases. Germline V lookup: CDR1 ENHRY, CDR2 SYGVKD. The CDR3 extends over 16 amino acids. CDR3 nucleotides: TGTGCCATCAGCGACCGGCGAGGACTAGCCTACAATGAGCAGTTCTTC. Encoded protein: CAISDRRGLAYNEQFF.

This clonotype was counted ten times or more. The V call is TRBV11-1, the J call TRBJ1-2, with a weak D call TRBD1 (5 bases). Germline lookup yields CDR1 SGHAT and CDR2 FQDESV (reference sequence). V dropped 5 bases and J dropped 1 base, with 8 bases sitting between them. The CDR3 length is 13 residues. Here the CDR3 reads CASSDSVNYGYTF. As DNA, the CDR3 is TGTGCCAGCAGCGACAGTGTTAACTATGGCTACACCTTC.

The chain joins TRBV12-3 or TRBV12-4 to TRBJ2-3; no definite D call. V was clipped by 1 base and J by 10 bases, with 9 bases between them. The CDR3 totals 12 residues. CDR3 DNA: TGTGCCAGCAGTTTAGACGGTCCTTCGCAGTATTTT. Translated: CASSLDGPSQYF.

The count of this clonotype is one. A much bigger clone sits one base away, suggesting this may be a read error. The V gene is TRBV2, the J gene TRBJ2-7, with a possible D match to TRBD1 (5 bases). V was clipped by 6 bases and J by 1 base, with 10 bases between them. Germline values: CDR1 SNHLY, CDR2 FYNNEI. CDR3 length equals 13 residues. CDR3 region: CASRARTSYEQYF. CDR3 coding DNA: TGTGCCAGCAGGGCCAGGACATCCTACGAGCAGTACTTC. The full variable domain, completed using reference TRBV2 and TRBJ2-7, is EPEVTQTPSHQVTQMGQEVILRCVPISNHLYFYWYRQILGQKVEFLVSFYNNEISEKSEIFDDQFSVERPDGSNFTLKIRSTKLEDSAMYFCASRARTSYEQYFGPGTRLTVT.

Many counts were recorded for this clonotype. The chain couples TRBV12-3 or TRBV12-4 to TRBJ2-1, with 9 positions matching TRBD1. The V gene end was trimmed by 0 bases and the J gene end by 14 bases; junction bases not matched to a gene: 2. CDR3 size: 12 residues. In DNA, the CDR3 is TGTGCCAGCAGTTTAGCTGACAGGGGGGAGTTCTTC. This sequence encodes CASSLADRGEFF.